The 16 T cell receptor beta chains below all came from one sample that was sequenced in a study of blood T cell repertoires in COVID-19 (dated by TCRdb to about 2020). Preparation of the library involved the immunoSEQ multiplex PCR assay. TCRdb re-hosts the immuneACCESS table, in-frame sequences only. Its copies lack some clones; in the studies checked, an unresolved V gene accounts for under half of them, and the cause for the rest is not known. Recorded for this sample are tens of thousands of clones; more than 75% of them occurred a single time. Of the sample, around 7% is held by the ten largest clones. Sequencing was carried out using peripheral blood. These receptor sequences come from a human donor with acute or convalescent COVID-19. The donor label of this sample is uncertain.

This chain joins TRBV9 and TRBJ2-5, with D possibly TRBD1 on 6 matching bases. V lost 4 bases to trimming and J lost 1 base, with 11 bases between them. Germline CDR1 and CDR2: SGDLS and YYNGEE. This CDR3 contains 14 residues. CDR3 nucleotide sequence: TGTGCCAGCAGCCATGGACAGTTCCAAGAGACCCAGTACTTC. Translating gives CASSHGQFQETQYF. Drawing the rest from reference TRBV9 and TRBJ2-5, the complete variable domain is DSGVTQTPKHLITATGQRVTLRCSPRSGDLSVYWYQQSLDQGLQFLIQYYNGEERAKGNILERFSAQQFPDLHSELNLSSLELGDSALYFCASSHGQFQETQYFGPGTRLLVL.

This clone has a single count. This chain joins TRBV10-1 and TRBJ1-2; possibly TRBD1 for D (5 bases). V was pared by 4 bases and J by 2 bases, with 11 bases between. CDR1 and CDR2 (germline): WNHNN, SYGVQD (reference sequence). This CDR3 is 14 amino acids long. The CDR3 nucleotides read TGCGCCAGCAGTGTGGAGGGGCAGAACTATGGCTACACCTTC. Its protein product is CASSVEGQNYGYTF.

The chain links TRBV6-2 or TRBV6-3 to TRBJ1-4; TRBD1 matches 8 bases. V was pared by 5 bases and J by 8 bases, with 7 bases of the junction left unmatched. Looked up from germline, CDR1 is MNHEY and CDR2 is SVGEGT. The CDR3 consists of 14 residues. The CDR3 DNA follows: TGTGCCAGCAGTGGAGACAGGGGTTGGGAAAAACTGTTTTTT. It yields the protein CASSGDRGWEKLFF.

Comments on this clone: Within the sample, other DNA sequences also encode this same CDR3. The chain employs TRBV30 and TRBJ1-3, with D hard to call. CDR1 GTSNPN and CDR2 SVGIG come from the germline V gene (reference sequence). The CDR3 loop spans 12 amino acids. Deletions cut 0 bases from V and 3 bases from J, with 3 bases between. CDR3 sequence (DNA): TGTGCCTGGAGTGTACTTGGAAACACCATATATTTT. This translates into CAWSVLGNTIYF.

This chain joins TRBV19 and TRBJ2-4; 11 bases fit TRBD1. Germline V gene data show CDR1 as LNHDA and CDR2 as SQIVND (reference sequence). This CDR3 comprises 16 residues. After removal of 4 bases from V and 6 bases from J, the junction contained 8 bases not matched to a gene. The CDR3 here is CASSRDRGNVANIQYF. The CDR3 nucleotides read TGTGCCAGTAGTAGGGACAGGGGGAATGTTGCAAACATTCAGTACTTC.

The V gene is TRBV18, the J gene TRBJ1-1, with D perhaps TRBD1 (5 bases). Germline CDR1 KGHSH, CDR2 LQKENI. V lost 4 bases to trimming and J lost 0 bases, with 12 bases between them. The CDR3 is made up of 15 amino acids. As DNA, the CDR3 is TGTGCCAGCTCACTAGGACAAGACCTGAACACTGAAGCTTTCTTT. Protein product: CASSLGQDLNTEAFF.

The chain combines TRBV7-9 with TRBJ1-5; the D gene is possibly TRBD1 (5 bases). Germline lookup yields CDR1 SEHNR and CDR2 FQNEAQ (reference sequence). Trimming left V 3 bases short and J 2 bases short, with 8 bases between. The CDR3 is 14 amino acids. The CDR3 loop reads CASSFDSGNQPQHF. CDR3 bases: TGTGCCAGCAGCTTTGACAGCGGCAATCAGCCCCAGCATTTT.

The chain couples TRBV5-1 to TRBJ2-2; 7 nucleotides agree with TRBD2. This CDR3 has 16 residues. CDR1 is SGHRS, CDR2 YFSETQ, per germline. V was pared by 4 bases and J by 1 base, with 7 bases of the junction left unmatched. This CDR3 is CASSPGASGNTGELFF. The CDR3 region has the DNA TGCGCCAGCAGCCCCGGGGCTAGCGGGAACACCGGGGAGCTGTTTTTT.

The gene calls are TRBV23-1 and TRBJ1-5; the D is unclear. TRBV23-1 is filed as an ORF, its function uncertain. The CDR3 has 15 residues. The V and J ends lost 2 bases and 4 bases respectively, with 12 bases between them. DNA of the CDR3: TGCGCCAGCAGTCAAGGCGGGGATTGGAATCAGCCCCAGCATTTT. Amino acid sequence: CASSQGGDWNQPQHF.

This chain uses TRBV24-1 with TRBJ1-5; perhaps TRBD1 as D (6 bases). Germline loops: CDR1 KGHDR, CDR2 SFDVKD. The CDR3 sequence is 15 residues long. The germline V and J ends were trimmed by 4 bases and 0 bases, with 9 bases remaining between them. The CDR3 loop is CATSENRDSNQPQHF. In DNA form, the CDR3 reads TGTGCCACCAGTGAAAACAGGGATAGCAATCAGCCCCAGCATTTT.

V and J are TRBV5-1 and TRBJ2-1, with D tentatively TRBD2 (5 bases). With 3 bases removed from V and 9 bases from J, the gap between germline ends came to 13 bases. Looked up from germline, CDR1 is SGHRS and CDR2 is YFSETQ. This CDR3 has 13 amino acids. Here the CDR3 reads CASSWRVEGEQFF. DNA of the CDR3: TGCGCCAGCAGCTGGCGGGTAGAAGGTGAGCAGTTCTTC.

CDR3 sequence: CASKKFEGDTQYF. The CDR3 DNA is TGTGCCAGTAAGAAGTTTGAGGGAGATACGCAGTATTTT. J is TRBJ2-3 and V is TRBV19, with D possibly matching TRBD2 (5 bases). CDR1 is LNHDA and CDR2 is SQIVND in the germline V gene (reference sequence). Trimming stripped 7 bases from V and 5 bases from J, with 13 bases between. The CDR3 has 13 amino acids.

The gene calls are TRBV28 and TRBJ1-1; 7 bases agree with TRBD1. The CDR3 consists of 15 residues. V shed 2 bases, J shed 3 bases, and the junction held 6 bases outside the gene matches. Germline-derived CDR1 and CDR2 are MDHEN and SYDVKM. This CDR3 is CASSLATGAYTEAFF. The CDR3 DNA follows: TGTGCCAGCAGTTTAGCTACAGGGGCCTACACTGAAGCTTTCTTT.

CDR3 region: CASSYSAGNTIYF. The CDR3 DNA reads as TGTGCCAGCAGTTATTCGGCTGGAAACACCATATATTTT. The gene calls are TRBV6-5 and TRBJ1-3, with D hard to call. This CDR3 comprises 13 residues. Germline CDR1 and CDR2: MNHEY and SVGAGI. V was cut by 3 bases and J by 2 bases, with 5 bases left in between.

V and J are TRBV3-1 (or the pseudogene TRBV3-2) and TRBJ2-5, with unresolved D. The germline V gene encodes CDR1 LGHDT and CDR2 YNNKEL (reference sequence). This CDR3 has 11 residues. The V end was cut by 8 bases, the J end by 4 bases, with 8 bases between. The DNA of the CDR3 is TGTGCCAGCTCCACGGGAGAGACCCAGTACTTC. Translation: CASSTGETQYF.

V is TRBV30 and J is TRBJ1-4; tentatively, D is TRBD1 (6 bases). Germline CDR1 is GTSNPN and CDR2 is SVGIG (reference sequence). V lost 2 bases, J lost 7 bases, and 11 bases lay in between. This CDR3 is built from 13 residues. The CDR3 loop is CAWSTQGPEKLFF. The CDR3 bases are TGTGCCTGGAGTACTCAGGGGCCTGAAAAACTGTTTTTT.